This T cell receptor (beta chain) was documented in a study of vaccination effects on CD4 cells after COVID-19. Study context: Viral peptide pool expansion of antigen-specific CD4+ T cells preceded sequencing in the ViraFEST assay.

Some clones are missing from TCRdb's copy, which holds only in-frame ones; the method was immunoSEQ multiplex PCR. This table has roughly 30,000 clones, roughly four fifths appearing once. Subsequent to roughly 10 days of culture, CD4+ T cells were isolated. PCR confirmed that the person was infected with SARS-CoV-2 between March and December 2020. All study participants received two doses of BNT162b2 or mRNA-1273 vaccine. The CDR3 is 13 amino acids. Trimming stripped 4 bases from V and 2 bases from J, with 10 bases between. Per the germline V gene, CDR1 is SGHRS and CDR2 is YFSETQ. Of note for this clone: Its antigen is not identified.

The starting material was CD4+ T cells from PBMCs cultured without peptide, obtained after COVID-19 vaccination. This clonotype was sampled from a human donor who had a prior SARS-CoV-2 infection. The V and J genes are TRBV5-1 and TRBJ2-7; D is unresolved. The CDR3 region has the DNA TGCGCCAGCAGCCCGACATTCACCTACGAGCAGTACTTC. It encodes CASSPTFTYEQYF.